The 9 T cell receptor beta chains below all came from one sample that was sequenced in a study of CD8+CD57+ T cells in acquired aplastic anemia. Genomic DNA templated the TCR beta VDJ and CDR3 profiling. MiXCR was run by TCRdb on the reads, yielding one entry per CDR3 protein. The data contain 98,000 or so distinct CDR3 sequences, around 49% of them singletons. The sequencing sample was made of sorted CD4+, CD8+, or CD8+CD57+ T cells (not recorded which) from PBMCs. These receptors all come from a human donor in good health, serving as a control.

The sample holds many counts of this clonotype. The chain recombines TRBV3-1 with TRBJ2-7, with D unresolved. Trimming shortened V by 0 bases and J by 6 bases, and 9 bases separated the two germline ends. Germline V gene sequence: CDR1 LGHDT, CDR2 YNNKEL (reference sequence). This CDR3 is 13 amino acids long. The CDR3 spells CASSQEEQPEQYF. CDR3 DNA sequence: TGTGCCAGCAGCCAAGAGGAACAGCCCGAGCAGTACTTC.

This clonotype was detected many times. V gene TRBV15 combines with J gene TRBJ2-7, with D possibly TRBD2 on 6 matching bases. Trimming cost V 0 bases and J 2 bases, with 11 bases left between them. The CDR3 runs to 15 residues. Germline V lookup: CDR1 LNHNV, CDR2 YYDKDF (reference sequence). The CDR3 nucleotides read TGTGCCACCAGCAGAGATGATAGCGGAACCTACGAGCAGTACTTC. Amino acid sequence: CATSRDDSGTYEQYF.

To note about this clonotype: At one end the junction does not follow the germline gene, possibly because of a read error. The chain couples TRBV10-1 to TRBJ1-1; no clear D. The germline gives CDR1 WNHNN, CDR2 SYGVQD (reference sequence). The CDR3 is 13 amino acids. The CDR3 coding sequence is TGCGCCAGCAGTGATGTTCTGAACGCTGAAGCTTTCTTT. As protein: CASSDVLNAEAFF.

This rearrangement joins TRBV5-4 to TRBJ1-6; D perhaps matches TRBD1 (5 bases). Germline V CDR1 and CDR2: SGHNT, YYREEE (reference sequence). V gave up 7 bases and J gave up 8 bases, with 22 bases separating them. The CDR3 covers 16 residues. The CDR3 nucleotides read TGTGCCAGCTCTTCCGGGGCCGAAAGTCTCGATTCACCCCTCCACTTT. It translates to CASSSGAESLDSPLHF.

This chain connects TRBV5-5 to TRBJ2-5, with 11 bases identical to TRBD1. Germline CDR1 is SGHKS and CDR2 is YYEKEE (reference sequence). This CDR3 comprises 16 residues. J was trimmed by 5 bases and V by 1 base; bases with no gene match: 7. The CDR3 here is CASSLRGGTGGETQYF. The CDR3 DNA follows: TGTGCCAGCAGCTTGCGCGGGGGGACAGGGGGTGAGACCCAGTACTTC.

In this sample, this clonotype turned up many times. V and J are TRBV6-2 or TRBV6-3 and TRBJ2-1; D is possibly TRBD1 (6 bases). The V and J ends lost 4 bases and 2 bases respectively, with 9 bases between them. Per germline, CDR1 MNHEY and CDR2 SVGEGT. The CDR3 length is 14 residues. CDR3: CASSFRTAYNEQFF. The CDR3 nucleotides are TGTGCCAGCAGTTTCAGGACAGCCTACAATGAGCAGTTCTTC.

This clonotype was detected a few times. This chain uses TRBV25-1 with TRBJ2-7; D is tentatively TRBD1 or TRBD2 (6 bases each). This CDR3 is 13 amino acids long. V shed 4 bases and J shed 3 bases, with 10 bases lying between them. Germline values: CDR1 MGHDK, CDR2 SYGVNS. In nucleotides, the CDR3 is TGTGCCAGCAGTGCCGGGGGCAACTACGAGCAGTACTTC. Encoded protein: CASSAGGNYEQYF.

This clonotype was recorded at least ten times. The V and J genes are TRBV12-3 or TRBV12-4 and TRBJ1-2; 9 positions agree with TRBD1. With 3 bases clipped from V and 3 bases from J, the junction kept 5 bases outside the gene matches. This CDR3 has 15 residues. The CDR3 loop reads CASSFPTGGDYGYTF. For the CDR3, the DNA is TGTGCCAGCAGTTTCCCAACAGGGGGCGACTATGGCTACACCTTC.

This clonotype showed up many times. CDR3 DNA: TGTGCCAGCAGTCAGACCGGGACAGGGCACTATCACCACTATGGCTACACCTTC. Protein sequence: CASSQTGTGHYHHYGYTF. The genes are TRBV16 and TRBJ1-2; 9 bases map to TRBD1. This CDR3 is built from 18 residues. Trimming took 6 bases from V and 3 from J; bases not matched to a gene: 17. Germline V gives CDR1 KGHSY, CDR2 FQNENV. Complete variable domain (other parts from reference TRBV16 and TRBJ1-2): GEEVAQTPKHLVRGEGQKAKLYCAPIKGHSYVFWYQQVLKNEFKFLISFQNENVFDETGMPKERFSAKCLPNSPCSLEIQATKLEDSAVYFCASSQTGTGHYHHYGYTFGSGTRLTVV.